The clone carrying this T cell receptor beta chain was found a few times. Antigen specificity is unknown. The data stem from a study of beta chain features in type 1 diabetes. Notes on the study in general: Cells with high TCR expression could be over-represented when cDNA is sequenced. PCR might preferentially amplify shorter templates, equally in patients and controls. Moderate but significant shortening of TCRB CDR3s was recorded in all four CD4+ subsets from Type 1 diabetes patients.

The CDR3 loop spans 13 amino acids. Between the trimmed V and J ends, which lost 0 bases and 10 bases, there was a span of 13 bases. Germline V gene sequence: CDR1 SGDLS, CDR2 YYNGEE. Markers CD45RO/CCR7/CD25/CD127/CD95/CD27 served to sort CD4+ naive, central memory, regulatory and stem cell-like memory cells. The whole isolated RNA underwent reverse transcription, so sequencing captured expressed TCRB transcripts. Each sample of naive, central memory or regulatory T cells had, on average, about 3.57 million reads. Assay used: immunoSEQ multiplex PCR; TCRdb lists only in-frame clones, some missing. The profile covers roughly 730,000 clones, with roughly 12% appearing a single time and less than 0.025% taken by the ten largest.

The source is a man aged 18 to 30 with type 1 diabetes. The sequencing input was naive CD4+ T cells from blood. The chain couples TRBV9 to TRBJ1-1, with a weak D call TRBD1 (6 bases). CDR3 coding DNA: TGTGCCAGCAGCGTAGACACAGGGCTACCAGCTTTCTTT. Its translation is CASSVDTGLPAFF.